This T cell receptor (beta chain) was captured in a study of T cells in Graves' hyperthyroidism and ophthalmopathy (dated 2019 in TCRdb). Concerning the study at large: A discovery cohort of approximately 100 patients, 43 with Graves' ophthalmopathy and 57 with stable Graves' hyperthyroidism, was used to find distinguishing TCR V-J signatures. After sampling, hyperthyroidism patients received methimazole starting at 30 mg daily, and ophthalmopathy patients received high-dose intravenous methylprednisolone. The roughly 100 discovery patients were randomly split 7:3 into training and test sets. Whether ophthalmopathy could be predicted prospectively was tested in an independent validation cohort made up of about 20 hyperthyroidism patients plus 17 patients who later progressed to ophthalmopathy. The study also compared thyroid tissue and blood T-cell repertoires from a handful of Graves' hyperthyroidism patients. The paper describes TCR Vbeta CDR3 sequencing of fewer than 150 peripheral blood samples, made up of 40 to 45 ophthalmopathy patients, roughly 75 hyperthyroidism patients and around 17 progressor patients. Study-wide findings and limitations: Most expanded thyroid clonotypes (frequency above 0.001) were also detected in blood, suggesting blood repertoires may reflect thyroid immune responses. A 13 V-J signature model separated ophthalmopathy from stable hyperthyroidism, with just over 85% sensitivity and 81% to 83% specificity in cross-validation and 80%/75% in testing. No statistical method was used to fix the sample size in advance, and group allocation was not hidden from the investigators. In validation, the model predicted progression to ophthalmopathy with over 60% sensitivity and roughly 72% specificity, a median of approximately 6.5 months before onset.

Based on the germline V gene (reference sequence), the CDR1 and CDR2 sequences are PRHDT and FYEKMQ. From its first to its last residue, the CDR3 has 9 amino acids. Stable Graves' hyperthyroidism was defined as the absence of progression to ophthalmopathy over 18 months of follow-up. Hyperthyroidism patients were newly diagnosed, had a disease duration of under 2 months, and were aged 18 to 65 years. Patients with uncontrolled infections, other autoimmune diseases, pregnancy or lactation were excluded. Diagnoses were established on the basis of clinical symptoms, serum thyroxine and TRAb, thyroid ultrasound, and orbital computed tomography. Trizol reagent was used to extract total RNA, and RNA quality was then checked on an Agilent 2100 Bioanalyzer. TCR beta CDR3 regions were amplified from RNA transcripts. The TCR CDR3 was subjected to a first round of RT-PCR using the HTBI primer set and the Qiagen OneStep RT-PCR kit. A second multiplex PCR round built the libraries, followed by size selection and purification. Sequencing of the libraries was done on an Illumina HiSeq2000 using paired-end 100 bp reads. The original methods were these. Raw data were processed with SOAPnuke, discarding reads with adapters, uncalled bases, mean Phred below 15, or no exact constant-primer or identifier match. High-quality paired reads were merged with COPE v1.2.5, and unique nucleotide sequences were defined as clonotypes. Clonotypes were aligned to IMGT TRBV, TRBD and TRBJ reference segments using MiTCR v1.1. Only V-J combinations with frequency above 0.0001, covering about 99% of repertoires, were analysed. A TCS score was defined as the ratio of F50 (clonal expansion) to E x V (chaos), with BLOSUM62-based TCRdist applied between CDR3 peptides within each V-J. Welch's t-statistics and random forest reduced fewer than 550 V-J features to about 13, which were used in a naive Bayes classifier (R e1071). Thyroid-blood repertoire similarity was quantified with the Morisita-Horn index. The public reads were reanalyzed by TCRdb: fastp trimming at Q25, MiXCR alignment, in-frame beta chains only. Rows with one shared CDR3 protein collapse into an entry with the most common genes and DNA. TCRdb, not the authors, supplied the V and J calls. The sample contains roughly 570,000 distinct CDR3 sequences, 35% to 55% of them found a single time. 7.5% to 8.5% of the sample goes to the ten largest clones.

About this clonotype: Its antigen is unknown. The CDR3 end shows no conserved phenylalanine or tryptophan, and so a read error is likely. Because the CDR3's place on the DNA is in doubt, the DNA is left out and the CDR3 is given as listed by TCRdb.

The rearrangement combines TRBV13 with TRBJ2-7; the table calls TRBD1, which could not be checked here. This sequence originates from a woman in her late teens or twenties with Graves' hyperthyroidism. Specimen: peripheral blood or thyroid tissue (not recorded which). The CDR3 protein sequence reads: CASSHEQGT.